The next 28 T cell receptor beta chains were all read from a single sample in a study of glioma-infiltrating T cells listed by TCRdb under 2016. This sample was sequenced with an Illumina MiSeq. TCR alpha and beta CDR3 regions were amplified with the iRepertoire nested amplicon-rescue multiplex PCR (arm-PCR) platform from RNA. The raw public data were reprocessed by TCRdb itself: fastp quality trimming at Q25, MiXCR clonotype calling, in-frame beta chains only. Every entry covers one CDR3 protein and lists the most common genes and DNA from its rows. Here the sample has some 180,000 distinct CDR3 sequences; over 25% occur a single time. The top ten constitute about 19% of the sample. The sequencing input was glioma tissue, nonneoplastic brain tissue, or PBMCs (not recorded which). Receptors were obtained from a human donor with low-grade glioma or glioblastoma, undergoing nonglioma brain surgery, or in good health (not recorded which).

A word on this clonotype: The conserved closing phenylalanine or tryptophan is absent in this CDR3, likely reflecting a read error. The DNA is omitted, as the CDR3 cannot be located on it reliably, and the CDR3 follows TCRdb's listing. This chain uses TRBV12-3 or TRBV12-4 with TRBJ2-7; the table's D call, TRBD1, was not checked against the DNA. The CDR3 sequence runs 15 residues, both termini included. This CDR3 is CASSLVDRPLHEQSP.

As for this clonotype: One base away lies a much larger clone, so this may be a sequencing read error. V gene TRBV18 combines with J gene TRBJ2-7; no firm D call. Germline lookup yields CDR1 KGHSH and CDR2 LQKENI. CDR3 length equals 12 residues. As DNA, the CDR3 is TGTGCCGGCTCCCCTGCTCCTCTCGAGCAGTACTTC. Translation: CAGSPAPLEQYF.

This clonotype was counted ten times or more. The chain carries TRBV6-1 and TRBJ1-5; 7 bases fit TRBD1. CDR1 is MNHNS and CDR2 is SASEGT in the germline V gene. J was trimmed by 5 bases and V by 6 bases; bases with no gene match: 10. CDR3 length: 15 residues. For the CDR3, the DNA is TGTGCCAGCAGGGGTACAGGGGAGGGGGATCAGCCCCAGCATTTT. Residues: CASRGTGEGDQPQHF.

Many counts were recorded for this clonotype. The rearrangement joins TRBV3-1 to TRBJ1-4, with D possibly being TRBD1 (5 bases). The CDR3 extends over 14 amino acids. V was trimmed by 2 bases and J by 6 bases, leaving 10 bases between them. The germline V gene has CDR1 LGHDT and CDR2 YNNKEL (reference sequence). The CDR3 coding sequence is TGTGCCAGCAGCCAATCCGGAGGGGATGAAAAACTGTTTTTT. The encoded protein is CASSQSGGDEKLFF.

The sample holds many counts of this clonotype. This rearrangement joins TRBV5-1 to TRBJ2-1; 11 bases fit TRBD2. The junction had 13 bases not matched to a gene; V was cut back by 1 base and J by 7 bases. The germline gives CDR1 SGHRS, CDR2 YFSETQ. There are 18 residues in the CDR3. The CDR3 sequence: CASSLPTSGRGGRNEQFF. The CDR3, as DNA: TGCGCCAGCAGCTTGCCAACTAGCGGGAGAGGAGGGCGTAATGAGCAGTTCTTC.

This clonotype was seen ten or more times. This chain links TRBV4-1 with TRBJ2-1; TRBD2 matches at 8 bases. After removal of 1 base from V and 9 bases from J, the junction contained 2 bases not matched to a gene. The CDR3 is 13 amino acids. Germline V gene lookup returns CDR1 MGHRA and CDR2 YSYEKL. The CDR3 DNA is TGCGCCAGCAGCCAAGTAGGACTAGCTGAGCAGTTCTTC. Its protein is CASSQVGLAEQFF.

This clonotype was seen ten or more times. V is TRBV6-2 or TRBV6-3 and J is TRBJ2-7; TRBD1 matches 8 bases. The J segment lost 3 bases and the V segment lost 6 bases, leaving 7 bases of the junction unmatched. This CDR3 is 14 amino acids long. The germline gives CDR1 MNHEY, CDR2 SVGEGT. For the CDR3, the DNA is TGTGCCAGCAGCATTACAGGGGGTTTCTACGAGCAGTACTTC. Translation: CASSITGGFYEQYF.

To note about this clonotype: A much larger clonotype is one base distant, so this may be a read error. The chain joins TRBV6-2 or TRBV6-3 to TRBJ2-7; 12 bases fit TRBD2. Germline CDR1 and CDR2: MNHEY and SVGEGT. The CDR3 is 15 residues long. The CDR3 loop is CASSSGLAGWYEQYF. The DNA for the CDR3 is TGTGCCAGCAGCTCCGGACTAGCGGGATGGTACGAACAGTACTTC.

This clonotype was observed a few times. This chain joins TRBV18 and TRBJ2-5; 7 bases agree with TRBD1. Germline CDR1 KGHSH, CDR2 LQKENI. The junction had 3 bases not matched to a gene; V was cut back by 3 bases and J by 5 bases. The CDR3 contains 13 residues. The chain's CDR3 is CASSPGTVETQYF. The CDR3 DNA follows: TGTGCCAGCTCACCTGGGACAGTGGAGACCCAGTACTTC.

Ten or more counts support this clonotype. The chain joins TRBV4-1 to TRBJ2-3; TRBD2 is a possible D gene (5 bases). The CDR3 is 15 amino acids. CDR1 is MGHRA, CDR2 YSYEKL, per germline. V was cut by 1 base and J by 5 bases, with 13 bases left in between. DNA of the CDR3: TGCGCCAGCAGCCAAGCATCACGGGATGGAGATACGCAGTATTTT. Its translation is CASSQASRDGDTQYF.

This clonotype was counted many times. The CDR3 bases are TGTGCCAGCAGTGTGGGAGGAATATTGGAAGCTTTCTTT. As protein: CASSVGGILEAFF. The J gene is TRBJ1-1, the V gene TRBV2, with D uncertain. V gave up 4 bases and J gave up 8 bases, with 14 bases separating them. Germline loops: CDR1 SNHLY, CDR2 FYNNEI. This CDR3 has 13 residues. The full variable domain, with the rest looked up from reference TRBV2 and TRBJ1-1, is EPEVTQTPSHQVTQMGQEVILRCVPISNHLYFYWYRQILGQKVEFLVSFYNNEISEKSEIFDDQFSVERPDGSNFTLKIRSTKLEDSAMYFCASSVGGILEAFFGQGTRLTVV.

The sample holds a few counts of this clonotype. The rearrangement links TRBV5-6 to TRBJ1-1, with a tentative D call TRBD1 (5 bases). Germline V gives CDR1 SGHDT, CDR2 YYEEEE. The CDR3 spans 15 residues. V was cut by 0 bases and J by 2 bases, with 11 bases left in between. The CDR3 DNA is TGTGCCAGCAGCTTGGTGGAGGGGCGTAACACTGAAGCTTTCTTT. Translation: CASSLVEGRNTEAFF.

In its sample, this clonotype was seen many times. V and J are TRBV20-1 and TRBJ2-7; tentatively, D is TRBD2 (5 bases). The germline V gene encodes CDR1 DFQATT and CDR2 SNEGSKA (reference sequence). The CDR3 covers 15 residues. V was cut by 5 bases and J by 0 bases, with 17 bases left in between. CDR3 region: CSALPRERSSYEQYF. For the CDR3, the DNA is TGCAGTGCTCTACCAAGGGAGCGGAGCTCCTACGAGCAGTACTTC.

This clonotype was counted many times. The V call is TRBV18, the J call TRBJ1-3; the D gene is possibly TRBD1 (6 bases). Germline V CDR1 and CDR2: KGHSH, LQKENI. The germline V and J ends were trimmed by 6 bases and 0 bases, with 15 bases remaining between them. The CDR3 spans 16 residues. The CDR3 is CASSTGTVNSGNTIYF. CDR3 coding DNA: TGTGCCAGCTCTACAGGGACGGTAAACTCTGGAAACACCATATATTTT.

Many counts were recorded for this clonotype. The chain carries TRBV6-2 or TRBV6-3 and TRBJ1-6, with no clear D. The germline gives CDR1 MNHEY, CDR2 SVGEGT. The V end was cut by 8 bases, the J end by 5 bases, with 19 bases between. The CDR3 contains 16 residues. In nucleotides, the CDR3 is TGTGCCAGCCGGACGAATCCCGGGATTAATAATTCACCCCTCCACTTT. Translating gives CASRTNPGINNSPLHF.

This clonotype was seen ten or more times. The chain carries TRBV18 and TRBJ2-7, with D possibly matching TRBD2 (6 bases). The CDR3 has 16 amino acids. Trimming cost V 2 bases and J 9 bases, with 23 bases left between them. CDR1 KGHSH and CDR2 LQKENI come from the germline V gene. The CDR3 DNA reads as TGTGCCAGCTCACCAACTACCGGGACTGGGGATCGGGTGCAGTACTTC. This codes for CASSPTTGTGDRVQYF.

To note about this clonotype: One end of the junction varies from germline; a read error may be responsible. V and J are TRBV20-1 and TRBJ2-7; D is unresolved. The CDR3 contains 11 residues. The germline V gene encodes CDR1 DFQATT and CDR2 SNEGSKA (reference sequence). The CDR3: CSAIFLYEQYF. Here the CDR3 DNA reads TGCAGTGCTATTTTCCTTTACGAACAGTACTTC.

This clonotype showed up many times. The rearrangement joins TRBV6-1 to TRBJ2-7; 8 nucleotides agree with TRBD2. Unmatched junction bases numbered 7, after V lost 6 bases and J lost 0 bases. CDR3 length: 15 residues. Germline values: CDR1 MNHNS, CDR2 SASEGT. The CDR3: CASRLPGGSSYEQYF. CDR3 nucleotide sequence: TGTGCCAGCAGACTCCCGGGGGGGAGCTCCTACGAGCAGTACTTC.

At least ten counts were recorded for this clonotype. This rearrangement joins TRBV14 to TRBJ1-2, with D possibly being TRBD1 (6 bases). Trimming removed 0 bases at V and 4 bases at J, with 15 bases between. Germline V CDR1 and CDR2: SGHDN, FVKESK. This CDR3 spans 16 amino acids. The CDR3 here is CASSQDMPGAIYGYTF. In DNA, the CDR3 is TGTGCCAGCAGCCAAGATATGCCGGGGGCAATCTATGGCTACACCTTC.

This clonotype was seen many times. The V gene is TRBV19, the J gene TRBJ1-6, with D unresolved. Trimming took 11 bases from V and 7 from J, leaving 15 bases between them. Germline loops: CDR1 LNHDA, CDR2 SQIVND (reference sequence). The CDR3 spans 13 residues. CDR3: CASRPQANSPLHF. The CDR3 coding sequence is TGTGCCTCCCGGCCCCAGGCGAATTCACCCCTCCACTTT.

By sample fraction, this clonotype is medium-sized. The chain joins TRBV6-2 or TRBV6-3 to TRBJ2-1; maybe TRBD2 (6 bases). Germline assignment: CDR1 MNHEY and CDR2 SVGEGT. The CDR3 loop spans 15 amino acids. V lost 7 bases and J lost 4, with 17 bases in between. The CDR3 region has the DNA TGTGCCAGCAACCCCGTGGAGCGGGTTTACAATGAGCAGTTCTTC. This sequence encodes CASNPVERVYNEQFF.

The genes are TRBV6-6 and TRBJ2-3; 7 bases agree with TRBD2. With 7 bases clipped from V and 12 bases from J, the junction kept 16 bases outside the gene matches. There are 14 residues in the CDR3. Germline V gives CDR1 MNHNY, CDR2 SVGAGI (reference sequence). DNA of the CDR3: TGTGCCAGCAAGAGTGGCGGGAGCACAGGTACACAGTATTTT. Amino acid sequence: CASKSGGSTGTQYF.

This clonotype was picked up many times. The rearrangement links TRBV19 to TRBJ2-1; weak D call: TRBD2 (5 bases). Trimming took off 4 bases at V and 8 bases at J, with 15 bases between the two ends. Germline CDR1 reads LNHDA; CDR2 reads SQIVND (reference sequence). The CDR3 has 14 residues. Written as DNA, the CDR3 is TGTGCCAGTAGTAGCCCCGGACTCAGAGATGAGCAGTTCTTC. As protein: CASSSPGLRDEQFF.

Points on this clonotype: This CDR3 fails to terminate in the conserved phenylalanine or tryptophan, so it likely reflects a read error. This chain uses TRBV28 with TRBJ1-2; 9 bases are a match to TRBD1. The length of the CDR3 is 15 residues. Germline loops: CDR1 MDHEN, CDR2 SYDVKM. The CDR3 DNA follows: TGTGCCATCAGTGAGTCGGACAGGGGTAACTATGGCTACACCCTC. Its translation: CAISESDRGNYGYTL.

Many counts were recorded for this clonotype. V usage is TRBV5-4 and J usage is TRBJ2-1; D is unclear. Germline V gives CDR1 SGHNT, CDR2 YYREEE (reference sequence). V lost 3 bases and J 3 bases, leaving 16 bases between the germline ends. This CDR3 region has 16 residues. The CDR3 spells CASSSFIRIGYNEQFF. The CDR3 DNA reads TGTGCCAGCAGCTCGTTTATTAGAATTGGCTACAATGAGCAGTTCTTC.

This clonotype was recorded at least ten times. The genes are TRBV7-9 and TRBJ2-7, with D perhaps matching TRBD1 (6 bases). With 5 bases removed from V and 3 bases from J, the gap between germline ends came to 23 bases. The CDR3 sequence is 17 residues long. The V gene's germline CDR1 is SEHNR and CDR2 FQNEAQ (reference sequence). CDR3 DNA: TGTGCCAGCAGCCCGCCAGCCAGGGGCCGCTCGAGCTACGAGCAGTACTTC. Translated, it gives CASSPPARGRSSYEQYF.

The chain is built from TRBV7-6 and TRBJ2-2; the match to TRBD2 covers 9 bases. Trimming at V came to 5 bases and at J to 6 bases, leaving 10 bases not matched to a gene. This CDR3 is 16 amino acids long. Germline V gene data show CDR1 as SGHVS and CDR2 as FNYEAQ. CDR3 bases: TGTGCCAGCAGCCCCAGCGGGAGGCGGCTGGCCGGGGAGCTGTTTTTT. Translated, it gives CASSPSGRRLAGELFF.

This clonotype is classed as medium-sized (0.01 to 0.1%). The DNA for the CDR3 is TGTGCCAGCCTCCCTCTCGGGCACCAGCCCCAGCATTTT. It translates to CASLPLGHQPQHF. The chain recombines TRBV28 with TRBJ1-5; D remains unclear. This CDR3 region has 13 residues. The germline V gene has CDR1 MDHEN and CDR2 SYDVKM. V was clipped by 8 bases and J by 7 bases, with 15 bases between them. The variable domain in full, completed from reference TRBV28 and TRBJ1-5, reads DVKVTQSSRYLVKRTGEKVFLECVQDMDHENMFWYRQDPGLGLRLIYFSYDVKMKEKGDIPEGYSVSREKKERFSLILESASTNQTSMYLCASLPLGHQPQHFGDGTRLSIL.